The next 18 T cell receptor beta chains were all read from a single sample in a study of T cell responses to AZD1222 COVID-19 vaccine. Sequencing was performed with immunoSEQ multiplex PCR; in TCRdb, only in-frame clones are kept and a portion is missing. Of roughly 100,000 clones in the sample, almost 90% are singletons; the top ten hold about 4.8%. Sequences were derived from peripheral blood, sampled on day 0 of AZD1222 vaccination. All receptors derive from an adult in good health.

This chain connects TRBV4-1 to TRBJ2-7; perhaps TRBD2 as D (5 bases). V was pared by 1 base and J by 6 bases, with 13 bases between. CDR3 size: 14 residues. Per the germline V gene, CDR1 is MGHRA and CDR2 is YSYEKL. The CDR3 DNA follows: TGCGCCAGCAGCCAAGGGACTTTCCAGCGCGAGCAGTACTTC. It yields the protein CASSQGTFQREQYF.

This clone occurred once. The chain carries TRBV7-9 and TRBJ2-1; D tentatively reads TRBD1 or TRBD2 (5 bases each). Germline V gene lookup returns CDR1 SEHNR and CDR2 FQNEAQ (reference sequence). With 5 bases removed from V and 5 bases from J, the gap between germline ends came to 13 bases. The length of the CDR3 is 14 residues. CDR3 DNA: TGTGCCAGCAGCGTATCGGGACGGCACAATGAGCAGTTCTTC. Translating it yields CASSVSGRHNEQFF. The full variable domain, its missing parts supplied by reference TRBV7-9 and TRBJ2-1, is DTGVSQNPRHKITKRGQNVTFRCDPISEHNRLYWYRQTLGQGPEFLTYFQNEAQLEKSRLLSDRFSAERPKGSFSTLEIQRTEQGDSAMYLCASSVSGRHNEQFFGPGTRLTVL.

This clone occurred once. The chain employs TRBV19 and TRBJ2-2; D remains unclear. The CDR3 length is 15 residues. V lost 5 bases to trimming and J lost 1 base, with 11 bases between them. Germline-derived CDR1 and CDR2 are LNHDA and SQIVND (reference sequence). CDR3 region: CASSPGLGNTGELFF. DNA of the CDR3: TGTGCCAGTAGTCCCGGGCTCGGGAACACCGGGGAGCTGTTTTTT.

The gene calls are TRBV6-1 and TRBJ1-5, with D hard to call. The germline V gene has CDR1 MNHNS and CDR2 SASEGT. Trimming removed 1 base from V and 0 bases from J, with 7 bases in between. CDR3 size: 15 residues. The CDR3, as DNA: TGTGCCAGCAGTGAAGGACAATATAGCAATCAGCCCCAGCATTTT. Translation gives CASSEGQYSNQPQHF.

The V and J genes are TRBV28 and TRBJ1-1; D is ambiguous. The V end was cut by 3 bases, the J end by 6 bases, with 14 bases between. The CDR3 is 14 amino acids. Germline V lookup: CDR1 MDHEN, CDR2 SYDVKM. The CDR3 spells CASSFPTRNPEAFF. In DNA form, the CDR3 reads TGTGCCAGCAGTTTCCCGACACGAAACCCTGAAGCTTTCTTT.

This chain connects TRBV5-4 to TRBJ2-7, with TRBD2 identical over 13 bases. V lost 3 bases, J lost 5 bases, and 5 bases stayed unmatched. The CDR3 loop spans 15 amino acids. Germline CDR1 SGHNT, CDR2 YYREEE (reference sequence). The CDR3 sequence: CASSSWTSGRDEQYF. In nucleotides, the CDR3 is TGTGCCAGCAGCTCCTGGACTAGCGGGAGAGACGAGCAGTACTTC.

The genes are TRBV27 and TRBJ1-1; D is perhaps TRBD1 (5 bases). The CDR3 is 13 residues long. V was trimmed by 6 bases and J by 1 base, leaving 9 bases between them. The germline gives CDR1 MNHEY, CDR2 SMNVEV (reference sequence). Written as DNA, the CDR3 is TGTGCCAGCAGGACCACAGGGAACACTGAAGCTTTCTTT. Its translation: CASRTTGNTEAFF.

V and J are TRBV19 and TRBJ1-1; D possibly corresponds to TRBD1 (5 bases). The CDR3 loop spans 13 amino acids. Per the germline V gene, CDR1 is LNHDA and CDR2 is SQIVND (reference sequence). V was shortened by 6 bases and J by 4 bases, with 12 bases between the two germline ends. CDR3 sequence: CASSNLGGTEAFF. CDR3 DNA: TGTGCCAGTAGCAACCTCGGGGGCACTGAAGCTTTCTTT.

This chain connects TRBV7-3 to TRBJ2-5; possible D gene TRBD2, 6 bases. CDR3 size: 13 residues. The V gene's germline CDR1 is SGHTA and CDR2 FQGTGA. With 5 bases removed from V and 1 base from J, the gap between germline ends came to 8 bases. The CDR3 DNA reads TGTGCCAGCAGCCGGGACTTCCAAGAGACCCAGTACTTC. Translating gives CASSRDFQETQYF.

The V gene is TRBV19, the J gene TRBJ2-1, with 8 bases aligning to TRBD2. J gave up 4 bases and V 6 bases, and 11 bases lay outside the gene matches. Germline V gene sequence: CDR1 LNHDA, CDR2 SQIVND (reference sequence). The CDR3 is 16 residues long. This chain's CDR3 is CASSSLKRELYNEQFF. CDR3 nucleotides: TGTGCCAGTAGCTCCTTAAAGCGGGAGCTATACAATGAGCAGTTCTTC.

The V call is TRBV30, the J call TRBJ1-1; maybe TRBD1 (5 bases). Trimming took 4 bases from V and 3 from J, leaving 12 bases between them. The CDR3 has 13 residues. Germline CDR1 reads GTSNPN; CDR2 reads SVGIG (reference sequence). Here the CDR3 DNA reads TGTGCCTGGATTCTGAGGGGCTACACTGAAGCTTTCTTT. Translated, it gives CAWILRGYTEAFF.

Only one count was recorded for this clone. The gene calls are TRBV19 and TRBJ1-4, with D maybe TRBD1 (5 bases). The CDR3 totals 15 residues. Germline V CDR1 and CDR2: LNHDA, SQIVND (reference sequence). V dropped 6 bases and J dropped 0 bases, with 11 bases sitting between them. The CDR3 protein is CASRLGGTTNEKLFF. CDR3 coding DNA: TGTGCCAGTAGATTGGGGGGGACAACTAATGAAAAACTGTTTTTT.

This chain joins TRBV19 and TRBJ1-2; D not certain. This CDR3 has 14 residues. Germline CDR1 reads LNHDA; CDR2 reads SQIVND (reference sequence). Trimming took off 1 base at V and 6 bases at J, with 12 bases between the two ends. CDR3 protein: CASSIAPLRDGYTF. CDR3 coding DNA: TGTGCCAGTAGTATAGCCCCCCTCCGGGATGGCTACACCTTC. Complete variable domain (other parts from reference TRBV19 and TRBJ1-2): DGGITQSPKYLFRKEGQNVTLSCEQNLNHDAMYWYRQDPGQGLRLIYYSQIVNDFQKGDIAEGYSVSREKKESFPLTVTSAQKNPTAFYLCASSIAPLRDGYTFGSGTRLTVV.

The rearrangement joins TRBV20-1 to TRBJ1-1; 7 bases are a match to TRBD1. The germline V gene has CDR1 DFQATT and CDR2 SNEGSKA (reference sequence). The CDR3 consists of 11 residues. After removal of 6 bases from V and 8 bases from J, the junction contained 6 bases not matched to a gene. The CDR3 here is CSARTGFEAFF. The CDR3 DNA reads TGCAGTGCGAGGACAGGTTTCGAAGCTTTCTTT.

The chain uses TRBV7-3 and TRBJ2-2; D perhaps matches TRBD2 (6 bases). The V end lost 5 bases, the J end lost 7 bases, and 17 bases lay between the germline ends. Germline loops: CDR1 SGHTA, CDR2 FQGTGA. The CDR3 length is 15 residues. The CDR3 loop is CASSLSGTPIGELFF. The CDR3 DNA is TGTGCCAGCAGCCTCTCAGGGACTCCCATCGGGGAGCTGTTTTTT.

The chain recombines TRBV28 with TRBJ1-5; D gene ambiguous. The germline V gene encodes CDR1 MDHEN and CDR2 SYDVKM. V lost 0 bases to trimming and J lost 5 bases, with 11 bases between them. The CDR3 is 15 amino acids. CDR3 protein: CASSLWGSPDQPQHF. In DNA form, the CDR3 reads TGTGCCAGCAGTTTATGGGGCAGCCCCGATCAGCCCCAGCATTTT.

The V call is TRBV5-6, the J call TRBJ2-7; 7 nucleotides align to TRBD2. The V gene end was trimmed by 3 bases and the J gene end by 7 bases; junction bases not matched to a gene: 13. The CDR3 sequence is 15 residues long. Germline CDR1 and CDR2: SGHDT and YYEEEE. CDR3 in amino acids: CASSSLGGDGWEQYF. In DNA form, the CDR3 reads TGTGCCAGCAGCTCCCTGGGGGGGGACGGCTGGGAGCAGTACTTC.

This chain links TRBV29-1 with TRBJ1-2; D is perhaps TRBD1 (5 bases). V lost 3 bases and J lost 0, with 11 bases in between. Germline V gene data show CDR1 as SQVTM and CDR2 as ANQGSEA. The CDR3 totals 14 residues. CDR3 sequence: CSVDPTDANYGYTF. In nucleotides, the CDR3 is TGCAGCGTTGACCCGACAGACGCTAACTATGGCTACACCTTC.